This T cell receptor beta chain was sequenced during a study of cytomegalovirus exposure and HLA in healthy donors. Turning to the study itself: Findings of an earlier analysis included some 120 million unique TCR beta sequences from some 190 million T cells.

Primers for the PCR totalled 60 Vbeta and 13 Jbeta. Assay: immunoSEQ multiplex PCR; the TCRdb copy retains only in-frame clones and omits some. Of roughly 69,000 clones in the sample, approximately 70% are singletons; the top ten hold roughly 15%. V lost 2 bases and J lost 6; bases outside the gene matches: 3. CDR1 is MNHEY, CDR2 SVGAGI, per germline. The CDR3 has 13 residues. General study points: In a later analysis, HLA-C alleles had the fewest associated TCRs, DRB1 alleles the most. Certain indistinguishable V segments, among them TRBV6-2 and TRBV6-3, were excluded.

Comments on this clone: Its antigen is unidentified.

This receptor was obtained from a male donor in good health and CMV-seropositive. Sequencing was performed on PBMCs. The rearrangement links TRBV6-5 to TRBJ2-7; TRBD1 agrees at 8 bases. The CDR3 here is CASSYDRGSEQYF. The CDR3, as DNA: TGTGCCAGCAGTTACGACAGGGGATCCGAGCAGTACTTC.